Presented here are 31 T cell receptor beta chains from one specimen sequenced in a study of glioma-infiltrating T cells. Using RNA template, CDR3s of TCR alpha and beta were amplified with iRepertoire arm-PCR. TCRdb reprocessed the multiplex PCR reads via MiXCR and lists one record per CDR3 protein. The sample consists of roughly 200,000 distinct CDR3 sequences, 32% of them appearing once. The sequenced sample consisted of glioma tissue, nonneoplastic brain tissue, or PBMCs (not recorded which). The receptor set was obtained from a human donor with low-grade glioma or glioblastoma, undergoing nonglioma brain surgery, or in good health (not recorded which).

Ten or more counts support this clonotype. The J gene is TRBJ2-1, the V gene TRBV18; 10 bases align to TRBD2. The junction had 4 bases not matched to a gene; V was cut back by 3 bases and J by 8 bases. The CDR3 has 14 residues. In germline, CDR1 is KGHSH, CDR2 LQKENI. In DNA form, the CDR3 reads TGTGCCAGCTCACCCGGGACTAGCGCAGATGAGCAGTTCTTC. This codes for CASSPGTSADEQFF.

This clonotype was counted at least ten times. This sequence joins TRBV7-2 and TRBJ2-7; no firm D call. The CDR3 is 15 residues long. From germline, CDR1 is SGHTA and CDR2 FQGNSA. The germline V and J ends were trimmed by 5 bases and 2 bases, with 16 bases remaining between them. This CDR3 reads CASSPGPIQAYEQYF. DNA for the CDR3: TGTGCCAGCAGCCCCGGACCTATCCAAGCCTACGAGCAGTACTTC.

In this sample, this clonotype turned up many times. J is TRBJ2-7 and V is TRBV5-4, with 7 bases identical to TRBD2. There are 17 residues in the CDR3. Looked up from germline, CDR1 is SGHNT and CDR2 is YYREEE (reference sequence). After removal of 0 bases from V and 3 bases from J, the junction contained 12 bases not matched to a gene. The DNA of the CDR3 is TGTGCCAGCAGCTTGGGCGGGGGAGGGCCGCGGCACTACGAGCAGTACTTC. Protein: CASSLGGGGPRHYEQYF.

The genes are TRBV2 and TRBJ1-4; no firm D call. This CDR3 region has 14 residues. The ends were cut back, 2 bases at V and 8 bases at J, with 12 bases in the middle. Germline CDR1 and CDR2: SNHLY and FYNNEI. The CDR3 sequence is CASSELAEGEKLFF. CDR3 bases: TGTGCCAGCAGTGAATTGGCGGAAGGGGAAAAACTGTTTTTT.

The table lists this clonotype with many counts. V is TRBV7-9 and J is TRBJ1-1; D may be TRBD1 (5 bases). The CDR3 consists of 14 residues. V dropped 0 bases and J dropped 9 bases, with 14 bases sitting between them. Germline V gene data show CDR1 as SEHNR and CDR2 as FQNEAQ (reference sequence). CDR3 nucleotides: TGTGCCAGCAGCTTAGCGTTCTGGGGCAGCCAAGCTTTCTTT. Translating gives CASSLAFWGSQAFF.

The gene calls are TRBV6-1 and TRBJ2-3; 8 bases line up with TRBD2. The V and J ends lost 6 bases and 6 bases, in that order; junction bases with no gene match: 8. Per the germline V gene, CDR1 is MNHNS and CDR2 is SASEGT. The CDR3 contains 14 residues. This chain's CDR3 is CASSSLAGLDTQYF. The CDR3 bases are TGTGCCAGCAGCTCGCTAGCGGGCTTGGATACGCAGTATTTT.

The chain carries TRBV6-1 and TRBJ2-7; 7 bases fit TRBD2. This CDR3 comprises 13 residues. V lost 5 bases to trimming and J lost 5 bases; unmatched junction nucleotides: 6. In germline, CDR1 is MNHNS, CDR2 SASEGT. The DNA for the CDR3 is TGTGCCAGCAGTTATCTGGCGGGAGACGAGCAGTACTTC. Its translation: CASSYLAGDEQYF.

This clonotype was seen a handful of times. This sequence may be a read error, since a much larger clone differs from it by one base. The gene calls are TRBV7-2 and TRBJ1-1; D is perhaps TRBD1 (6 bases). This CDR3 has 14 amino acids. Germline loops: CDR1 SGHTA, CDR2 FQGNSA. Here the CDR3 DNA reads TGTGCCAGCATCACCGACAGGATGAACACTGAAGATTTCTTT. Amino acid sequence: CASITDRMNTEDFF.

This clonotype occurred once. No conserved phenylalanine or tryptophan is present at the end of the CDR3, so a read error is the likely explanation. The chain joins TRBV5-1 to TRBJ2-1, with 8 bases fitting TRBD2. This CDR3 region has 15 residues. Trimming removed 2 bases from V and 7 bases from J; junction bases left unmatched: 8. Germline V gives CDR1 SGHRS, CDR2 YFSETQ. The CDR3 DNA reads as TGCGCCAGCAGCTTCGCTAGCGGGTCGTTTAATGAGCAGTTCTCC. Amino acids: CASSFASGSFNEQFS.

The chain uses TRBV19 and TRBJ2-6; D gene unclear. There are 14 residues in the CDR3. Deletions cut 7 bases from V and 1 base from J, with 8 bases between. The germline CDR1 and CDR2 sequences are LNHDA and SQIVND (reference sequence). The CDR3 reads CASNFRSGANVLTF. As DNA, the CDR3 is TGTGCCAGTAACTTTAGATCTGGGGCCAACGTCCTGACTTTC.

This clonotype was counted at least ten times. The chain is built from TRBV4-2 and TRBJ2-3; D call uncertain. Germline CDR1 reads LGHNA; CDR2 reads YNFKEQ. V was trimmed by 4 bases and J by 4 bases, leaving 18 bases between them. This CDR3 is built from 16 residues. CDR3 DNA sequence: TGTGCCAGCAGCCCCTTGACTTTAGTGTTGGCAGATACGCAGTATTTT. Translation gives CASSPLTLVLADTQYF.

With respect to this clonotype: Its ends do not fully match the called genes, so a read error is possible. This chain joins TRBV30 and TRBJ1-1; TRBD1 might be the D (6 bases). There are 11 residues in the CDR3. Germline-derived CDR1 and CDR2 are GTSNPN and SVGIG (reference sequence). The CDR3 nucleotides are TGTGCCTGGATAGGGGACACTGAAGATTTCTTT. It encodes CAWIGDTEDFF. The entire variable domain, with the rest obtained from reference TRBV30 and TRBJ1-1, is as follows: SQTIHQWPATLVQPVGSPLSLECTVEGTSNPNLYWYRQAAGRGLQLLFYSVGIGQISSEVPQNLSASRPQDRQFILSSKKLLLSDSGFYLCAWIGDTEDFFGQGTRLTVV.

The chain combines TRBV7-6 with TRBJ2-1; D gene unclear. CDR1 is SGHVS, CDR2 FNYEAQ, per germline. The CDR3 consists of 12 residues. Trimming shortened V by 0 bases and J by 8 bases, and 5 bases separated the two germline ends. The CDR3 sequence: CASSLAVDEQFF. The CDR3 DNA follows: TGTGCCAGCAGCTTAGCTGTGGATGAGCAGTTCTTC.

This clonotype was counted ten times or more. Mismatch with germline at one junction end may stem from a read error. The chain uses TRBV19 and TRBJ1-2, with TRBD1 matching over 7 bases. Germline CDR1 and CDR2: LNHDA and SQIVND (reference sequence). CDR3 length: 8 residues. The CDR3 DNA follows: TGTGCCAGTGGGACAGCCGCCTTC. Amino acids: CASGTAAF.

There are many counts of this clonotype. This sequence joins TRBV20-1 and TRBJ1-2; 7 nucleotides agree with TRBD1. The ends lost 6 bases at V and 2 bases at J; junction bases unmatched: 9. Germline V gives CDR1 DFQATT, CDR2 SNEGSKA (reference sequence). The CDR3 contains 14 residues. The CDR3 spells CSAHPLTGNYGYTF. In DNA, the CDR3 is TGCAGTGCCCATCCCCTGACAGGGAACTATGGCTACACCTTC.

The V and J genes are TRBV12-3 or TRBV12-4 and TRBJ1-3; the match to TRBD1 covers 7 bases. The ends lost 6 bases at V and 3 bases at J; junction bases unmatched: 5. The CDR3 length is 14 residues. The CDR3 sequence: CASRVQGNGNTIYF. The CDR3, as DNA: TGTGCCAGCAGGGTACAGGGGAATGGAAACACCATATATTTT.

This clonotype occurred many times. The gene calls are TRBV4-3 and TRBJ1-2; perhaps TRBD1 as D (5 bases). CDR3 size: 16 residues. The V gene's germline CDR1 is LGHNA and CDR2 YSLEER. V was trimmed by 4 bases and J by 4 bases, leaving 19 bases between them. CDR3 nucleotides: TGCGCCAGCAGCCCGGAACCAGACAGTGGGATCTATGGCTACACCTTC. Its protein product is CASSPEPDSGIYGYTF.

To note about this clonotype: A much more abundant neighbour one base away suggests this may be a read error. This chain connects TRBV7-6 to TRBJ2-2, with 8 bases lining up with TRBD1. From germline, CDR1 is SGHVS and CDR2 FNYEAQ. The length of the CDR3 is 16 residues. CDR3 sequence reads: CASSPGQGEPTGEPFF. The CDR3 DNA reads TGTGCCAGCAGCCCAGGACAGGGAGAACCCACCGGGGAGCCGTTTTTT.

This clonotype occurred a few times. This sequence joins TRBV12-3 or TRBV12-4 and TRBJ2-5; 11 nucleotides match TRBD1. V trimming: 3 bases; J trimming: 3 bases; junction bases outside the gene matches: 6. There are 16 residues in the CDR3. The CDR3 nucleotides are TGTGCCAGCAGTTTCGAAGTGGGACAGGGGGAAGAGACCCAGTACTTC. It codes for CASSFEVGQGEETQYF.

A remark on this clonotype: This may arise from a read error, as a much more abundant clone is one base away. The chain couples TRBV7-2 to TRBJ1-2; 7 bases match TRBD1. V gave up 8 bases and J gave up 4 bases; unmatched junction bases: 7. The length of the CDR3 is 13 residues. The germline gives CDR1 SGHTA, CDR2 FQGNSA. The CDR3: CASGPRTGYGYTF. The CDR3 bases are TGTGCCAGCGGCCCCAGGACAGGCTATGGCTACACCTTC.

This clonotype appeared many times. The chain combines TRBV7-3 with TRBJ2-3; 13 bases match TRBD2. This CDR3 is 15 amino acids long. After removal of 3 bases from V and 7 bases from J, the junction contained 4 bases not matched to a gene. Looked up from germline, CDR1 is SGHTA and CDR2 is FQGTGA. The CDR3 loop is CASSFTSGRAHTQYF. CDR3 nucleotides: TGTGCCAGCAGCTTTACTAGCGGGAGGGCGCATACGCAGTATTTT.

CDR3 protein: CASSNRGNYNEQFF. CDR3 coding DNA: TGTGCCAGCAGCAACAGGGGGAACTACAATGAGCAGTTCTTC. This chain connects TRBV11-1 to TRBJ2-1; the match to TRBD1 covers 8 bases. CDR1 and CDR2 from the germline V gene are SGHAT and FQDESV (reference sequence). With 5 bases clipped from V and 3 bases from J, the junction kept 3 bases outside the gene matches. CDR3 length equals 14 residues.

Points on this clonotype: The conserved final phenylalanine or tryptophan is absent from the CDR3, which likely points to a read error. It is unclear where the CDR3 begins or ends on the DNA, so no DNA is shown, and the CDR3 is as TCRdb lists it. The chain links TRBV5-1 to TRBJ2-3; the tabulated D call, TRBD1, remains unverified against the DNA. The CDR3 numbers 15 amino acids, ends counted. The germline V gene encodes CDR1 SGHRS and CDR2 YFSETQ. The CDR3 sequence is CASRMGQGAGETQYL.

The genes are TRBV24-1 and TRBJ2-6; 7 bases map to TRBD2. V shed 5 bases and J 4 bases; nucleotides not matched to a gene: 4. The CDR3 is made up of 15 amino acids. Germline loops: CDR1 KGHDR, CDR2 SFDVKD. CDR3 sequence reads: CATSVREVGANVLTF. The CDR3 DNA sequence: TGTGCCACCAGTGTCCGGGAGGTGGGGGCCAACGTCCTGACTTTC.

This clonotype came up a few times. The V call is TRBV29-1, the J call TRBJ1-1; D gene uncertain. V was clipped by 1 base and J by 7 bases, with 13 bases between them. Looked up from germline, CDR1 is SQVTM and CDR2 is ANQGSEA. The CDR3 is 13 amino acids. CDR3 in amino acids: CSVEGAQRGEAFF. DNA for the CDR3: TGCAGCGTTGAAGGGGCCCAACGGGGTGAAGCTTTCTTT.

This clonotype was observed a few times. V gene TRBV18 combines with J gene TRBJ2-1; TRBD2 aligns across 9 bases. The J segment lost 8 bases and the V segment lost 5 bases, leaving 13 bases of the junction unmatched. This CDR3 comprises 16 residues. From germline, CDR1 is KGHSH and CDR2 LQKENI. The DNA for the CDR3 is TGTGCCAGCTCAGGGTTCCCTAGCGGGATTTCGGATGAGCAGTTCTTC. This codes for CASSGFPSGISDEQFF.

The V and J genes are TRBV3-1 and TRBJ2-1; D may correspond to TRBD1 or TRBD2 (5 bases each). Germline V lookup: CDR1 LGHDT, CDR2 YNNKEL (reference sequence). The CDR3 has 13 amino acids. V lost 5 bases and J 4 bases, leaving 9 bases between the germline ends. The CDR3 sequence is CASSAGTYNEQFF. CDR3 bases: TGTGCCAGCAGCGCCGGGACGTACAATGAGCAGTTCTTC.

This clonotype was seen ten or more times. The chain recombines TRBV7-2 with TRBJ2-2; no definite D call. Trimming took off 2 bases at V and 7 bases at J, with 2 bases between the two ends. CDR3 size: 11 residues. CDR1 SGHTA and CDR2 FQGNSA come from the germline V gene. CDR3 coding DNA: TGTGCCAGCAGCTTAATCGGGGAGCTGTTTTTT. It encodes CASSLIGELFF. The full variable domain, its missing parts supplied by reference TRBV7-2 and TRBJ2-2, is GAGVSQSPSNKVTEKGKDVELRCDPISGHTALYWYRQSLGQGLEFLIYFQGNSAPDKSGLPSDRFSAERTGGSVSTLTIQRTQQEDSAVYLCASSLIGELFFGEGSRLTVL.

This clonotype has at least ten counts. The genes are TRBV4-3 and TRBJ2-2, with 7 positions matching TRBD2. The length of the CDR3 is 16 residues. Looked up from germline, CDR1 is LGHNA and CDR2 is YSLEER. The ends lost 0 bases at V and 2 bases at J; junction bases unmatched: 3. DNA for the CDR3: TGCGCCAGCAGCCAAGATGGCGGGAGCAACACCGGGGAGCTGTTTTTT. Protein product: CASSQDGGSNTGELFF.

In this sample, this clonotype turned up once. This chain uses TRBV3-1 with TRBJ1-1; 7 bases map to TRBD1. V lost 4 bases and J lost 8; bases outside the gene matches: 4. The CDR3 is 12 residues long. Germline loops: CDR1 LGHDT, CDR2 YNNKEL (reference sequence). The DNA for the CDR3 is TGTGCCAGCAGCCTAGCACAGGGGGAAGCTTTCTTT. Translation gives CASSLAQGEAFF.

This clonotype was counted ten times or more. In DNA, the CDR3 is TGCAGTGCTAGAGATTTGTATGGCTACACCTTC. This sequence encodes CSARDLYGYTF. V is TRBV20-1 and J is TRBJ1-2; D is uncertain. This CDR3 region has 11 residues. Germline V lookup: CDR1 DFQATT, CDR2 SNEGSKA (reference sequence). Trimming left V 0 bases short and J 5 bases short, with 4 bases between.